The TCR beta chain under discussion was sequenced for a study of cytomegalovirus exposure and HLA in healthy donors. General study findings and limits: In the analysis, some V segments, TRBV6-2 and TRBV6-3 included, were excluded as indistinguishable. Earlier analysis yielded a pattern in which most TCR beta V segments were productive about 90% or about 30% of the time. High sensitivity and specificity were reportedly achieved when the classifier diagnosed cytomegalovirus status.

For this clone: Its antigen is undetermined.

Primers for the PCR totalled 60 Vbeta and 13 Jbeta. Sequenced by immunoSEQ multiplex PCR; TCRdb stores in-frame clones only, minus some. In all, the sample yields 60,000 or so clones. J gave up 6 bases and V 3 bases, and 3 bases lay outside the gene matches. Per germline, CDR1 LNHDA and CDR2 SQIVND (reference sequence). The CDR3 sequence is 14 residues long. The chain employs TRBV19 and TRBJ2-1; 9 positions match TRBD1. Sequences were obtained from PBMCs. This clonotype was sampled from a man between 45 and 60 years old in good health and CMV-seropositive. In DNA form, the CDR3 reads TGTGCCAGTAGTATGGGGACAGGGCGCAATGAGCAGTTCTTC. Protein sequence: CASSMGTGRNEQFF. Supplemented by reference TRBV19 and TRBJ2-1, the full variable domain reads DGGITQSPKYLFRKEGQNVTLSCEQNLNHDAMYWYRQDPGQGLRLIYYSQIVNDFQKGDIAEGYSVSREKKESFPLTVTSAQKNPTAFYLCASSMGTGRNEQFFGPGTRLTVL.